Listed here are 20 T cell receptor beta chains from one sample, sequenced in a study of cytotoxic CD8 clonotypes in ibrutinib-treated CLL. The method was immunoSEQ multiplex PCR; TCRdb's version includes in-frame clones alone and lacks a portion of them. The sample records roughly 56,000 clones, around 68% being singletons. Here the sequenced sample was PBMCs, taken after 12 months of ibrutinib treatment. The origin of the receptors is a human donor with chronic lymphocytic leukemia.

The CDR3 region is CASSLARGGANVLTF. The CDR3 bases are TGCGCCAGCAGCTTGGCCCGGGGTGGGGCCAACGTCCTGACTTTC. The chain uses TRBV5-1 and TRBJ2-6; a weak D match, TRBD2 (5 bases). Trimming took 0 bases from V and 3 from J, leaving 7 bases between them. The CDR3 loop spans 15 amino acids. From germline, CDR1 is SGHRS and CDR2 YFSETQ.

This clone has only a few counts. The DNA of the CDR3 is TGTGCCAGCAGCTTAGTTACAGGGGTGAACACTGAAGCTTTCTTT. Translation: CASSLVTGVNTEAFF. This chain joins TRBV7-9 and TRBJ1-1, with TRBD1 identical over 7 bases. The V segment lost 1 base and the J segment 0 bases; nucleotides outside the gene matches: 2. The CDR3 length is 15 residues. The germline CDR1 and CDR2 sequences are SEHNR and FQNEAQ (reference sequence).

This clone occurred a few times. The V call is TRBV7-2, the J call TRBJ1-5, with D perhaps matching TRBD1 (5 bases). Germline CDR1 is SGHTA and CDR2 is FQGNSA. Trimming pared 3 bases from V and 3 bases from J, leaving 12 bases between. The CDR3 runs 15 residues. Written as DNA, the CDR3 is TGTGCCAGCAGCTTGGGAGGACATCACAATCAGCCCCAGCATTTT. Encoded protein: CASSLGGHHNQPQHF.

A few counts support this clone. The chain carries TRBV6-1 and TRBJ1-3, with D perhaps matching TRBD1 (6 bases). Germline loops: CDR1 MNHNS, CDR2 SASEGT. Trimming shortened V by 2 bases and J by 0 bases, and 17 bases separated the two germline ends. This CDR3 has 18 amino acids. The CDR3 region is CASSENQGTGSSGNTIYF. DNA of the CDR3: TGTGCCAGCAGTGAAAACCAGGGGACCGGGAGCTCTGGAAACACCATATATTTT.

This clone was recorded a few times. This chain connects TRBV4-1 to TRBJ2-6; D remains ambiguous. Germline CDR1 is MGHRA and CDR2 is YSYEKL. V shed 0 bases and J shed 1 base, with 4 bases lying between them. CDR3 length: 15 amino acids. The CDR3 reads CASSQDGSGANVLTF. In nucleotides, the CDR3 is TGCGCCAGCAGCCAAGATGGTTCTGGGGCCAACGTCCTGACTTTC.

The DNA of the CDR3 is TGCGCCAGCAGCCAAGAGGAAGGCACCGGGGAGCTGTTTTTT. Translating it yields CASSQEEGTGELFF. This sequence joins TRBV4-3 and TRBJ2-2; D is unresolved. The CDR3 spans 14 residues. In germline, CDR1 is LGHNA, CDR2 YSLEER. V lost 0 bases to trimming and J lost 4 bases, with 6 bases between them.

The V gene is TRBV6-1, the J gene TRBJ2-6; D gene ambiguous. The V gene lost 9 bases and the J gene lost 4 bases, with 10 bases spanning the gap. Germline V lookup: CDR1 MNHNS, CDR2 SASEGT. The CDR3 extends over 13 amino acids. The CDR3 loop reads CASHSPGANVLTF. The DNA for the CDR3 is TGTGCCAGTCATAGTCCCGGGGCCAACGTCCTGACTTTC.

This rearrangement joins TRBV18 to TRBJ2-7, with D tentatively TRBD1 or TRBD2 (5 bases each). Germline loops: CDR1 KGHSH, CDR2 LQKENI. The CDR3 totals 13 residues. Trimming took 6 bases from V and 4 from J, leaving 13 bases between them. This CDR3 reads CASSQGEGYEQYF. The CDR3 nucleotides read TGTGCCAGCTCGCAGGGAGAGGGGTACGAGCAGTACTTC.

This chain joins TRBV5-4 and TRBJ2-7; D gene uncertain. CDR1 is SGHNT, CDR2 YYREEE, per germline (reference sequence). CDR3 size: 12 residues. V was pared by 0 bases and J by 5 bases, with 6 bases between. The CDR3 DNA is TGTGCCAGCAGCTTGGATTATAACGAGCAGTACTTC. This gives the protein CASSLDYNEQYF.

V gene TRBV7-2 combines with J gene TRBJ2-3; no clear D. This CDR3 is 14 amino acids long. The germline V gene encodes CDR1 SGHTA and CDR2 FQGNSA. The germline V and J ends were trimmed by 1 base and 2 bases, with 7 bases remaining between them. Here the CDR3 DNA reads TGTGCCAGCAGCTTAGGCGGTTACACAGATACGCAGTATTTT. As protein: CASSLGGYTDTQYF.

V and J are TRBV29-1 and TRBJ2-1; 7 bases are shared with TRBD1. Germline CDR1 is SQVTM and CDR2 is ANQGSEA. Trimming at V came to 6 bases and at J to 2 bases, leaving 7 bases not matched to a gene. The CDR3 is 14 amino acids. CDR3 protein: CSVGRTGTYNEQFF. The CDR3 region has the DNA TGCAGCGTCGGCCGGACAGGCACCTACAATGAGCAGTTCTTC.

J is TRBJ2-7 and V is TRBV5-4; D unclear. The CDR3 has 15 residues. Between the trimmed V and J ends, which lost 5 bases and 0 bases, there was a span of 15 bases. The germline V gene has CDR1 SGHNT and CDR2 YYREEE (reference sequence). The DNA for the CDR3 is TGTGCCAGCAGTACGCAGACTCGAAGCTCCTACGAGCAGTACTTC. This encodes CASSTQTRSSYEQYF.

This chain connects TRBV29-1 to TRBJ2-7, with 13 positions matching TRBD2. Trimming removed 0 bases from V and 0 bases from J; junction bases left unmatched: 8. The germline CDR1 and CDR2 sequences are SQVTM and ANQGSEA. The CDR3 covers 18 residues. Written as DNA, the CDR3 is TGCAGCGTTGAAGACCCCCCCGGACTAGCGGGAGACTCCTACGAGCAGTACTTC. It encodes CSVEDPPGLAGDSYEQYF.

This clone was detected a few times. The chain joins TRBV5-4 to TRBJ2-6; 7 bases are shared with TRBD1. CDR1 SGHNT and CDR2 YYREEE come from the germline V gene (reference sequence). The ends lost 1 base at V and 2 bases at J; junction bases unmatched: 3. CDR3 length: 16 residues. The CDR3 is CASSLHQGAGANVLTF. In nucleotides, the CDR3 is TGTGCCAGCAGCTTGCATCAGGGGGCTGGGGCCAACGTCCTGACTTTC.

J is TRBJ1-5 and V is TRBV28; D is unclear. CDR3 length: 14 residues. V shed 2 bases and J shed 3 bases, with 8 bases lying between them. The germline V gene encodes CDR1 MDHEN and CDR2 SYDVKM. The CDR3 sequence: CASSLGRYNQPQHF. CDR3 nucleotide sequence: TGTGCCAGCAGTTTAGGCAGGTACAATCAGCCCCAGCATTTT. Drawing the rest from reference TRBV28 and TRBJ1-5, the complete variable domain is DVKVTQSSRYLVKRTGEKVFLECVQDMDHENMFWYRQDPGLGLRLIYFSYDVKMKEKGDIPEGYSVSREKKERFSLILESASTNQTSMYLCASSLGRYNQPQHFGDGTRLSIL.

The chain uses TRBV19 and TRBJ1-5, with TRBD1 identical over 7 bases. J lost 4 bases, V lost 4 bases, and 13 bases had no gene match. The CDR3 is 17 amino acids. Germline loops: CDR1 LNHDA, CDR2 SQIVND (reference sequence). The CDR3 nucleotides are TGTGCCAGTAGTACCACGCACAGGGGATCGGGGAATCAGCCCCAGCATTTT. Protein product: CASSTTHRGSGNQPQHF.

The V and J genes are TRBV4-2 and TRBJ2-1, with D possibly being TRBD1 or TRBD2 (5 bases each). CDR3 size: 16 residues. Germline CDR1 reads LGHNA; CDR2 reads YNFKEQ. V was clipped by 3 bases and J by 2 bases, with 14 bases between them. The CDR3 spells CASSHGAGSTYNEQFF. CDR3 in DNA: TGTGCCAGCAGCCACGGGGCGGGCAGCACCTACAATGAGCAGTTCTTC.

CDR3 region: CSVIGQGTEAFF. CDR3 in DNA: TGCAGCGTGATTGGACAGGGGACTGAAGCTTTCTTT. V and J are TRBV29-1 and TRBJ1-1; 9 nucleotides match TRBD1. The CDR3 contains 12 residues. Germline-derived CDR1 and CDR2 are SQVTM and ANQGSEA. J lost 5 bases, V lost 6 bases, and 4 bases had no gene match.

V gene TRBV19 combines with J gene TRBJ2-5, with 12 bases fitting TRBD1. The CDR3 sequence is 15 residues long. The germline V gene has CDR1 LNHDA and CDR2 SQIVND (reference sequence). Losses at the gene ends were 5 bases for V and 4 bases for J; bases not matched to a gene: 5. This chain's CDR3 is CASSAGQGARETQYF. In DNA form, the CDR3 reads TGTGCCAGTAGTGCGGGACAGGGGGCTCGAGAGACCCAGTACTTC. The full variable domain, with the rest looked up from reference TRBV19 and TRBJ2-5, is DGGITQSPKYLFRKEGQNVTLSCEQNLNHDAMYWYRQDPGQGLRLIYYSQIVNDFQKGDIAEGYSVSREKKESFPLTVTSAQKNPTAFYLCASSAGQGARETQYFGPGTRLLVL.

The V and J genes are TRBV6-6 and TRBJ2-7; 12 bases match TRBD1. CDR1 is MNHNY and CDR2 is SVGAGI in the germline V gene (reference sequence). Germline trimming cut 2 bases from V and 5 bases from J; bases unmatched to any gene: 7. CDR3 length equals 16 residues. The CDR3 loop is CASSYTGQGARDEQYF. Here the CDR3 DNA reads TGTGCCAGCAGTTACACGGGACAGGGGGCTCGGGACGAGCAGTACTTC.